These 27 T cell receptor beta chains were sequenced from one sample in a study of regulatory T cells in long-lasting Graves disease. Indicated time point: newly diagnosed GD, antithyroid drugs for less than 3 months. Preparation of the TCR library used RNA extracted from PBMCs. According to the study, TCR beta libraries were built with iRepertoire HTBI primers and CDR3-region Arm-PCR. In TCRdb, the multiplex PCR reads were re-called with MiXCR into one record per CDR3 protein. This table holds about 440,000 distinct CDR3 sequences, about a sixth found once. Separately, the same data were catalogued under a study of T cells in Graves' hyperthyroidism and ophthalmopathy.

The specimen comprised peripheral blood mononuclear cells (PBMCs), sampled at new diagnosis, from a patient treated with antithyroid drugs. These receptors were obtained from a woman aged 18-30 years with Graves disease.

Many counts were recorded for this clonotype. This rearrangement joins TRBV11-1 to TRBJ2-1; D is possibly TRBD2 (6 bases). Trimming cost V 4 bases and J 4 bases, with 11 bases left between them. From germline, CDR1 is SGHAT and CDR2 FQDESV (reference sequence). CDR3 length: 14 residues. The CDR3 nucleotides read TGTGCCAGCAGCTCCAACGGGGGATACAATGAGCAGTTCTTC. Translated, it gives CASSSNGGYNEQFF.

This clonotype was observed many times. Here the CDR3 DNA reads TGTGCCACCAGCAGAGACGGGGGATACACAGATACGCAGTATTTT. As protein: CATSRDGGYTDTQYF. The chain employs TRBV15 and TRBJ2-3; D is perhaps TRBD2 (6 bases). The CDR3 loop spans 15 amino acids. Germline assignment: CDR1 LNHNV and CDR2 YYDKDF (reference sequence). The V gene lost 0 bases and the J gene lost 2 bases, with 9 bases spanning the gap.

This clonotype was seen repeatedly, ten times or more. This chain uses TRBV28 with TRBJ2-1; the D is unclear. Trimming left V 3 bases short and J 4 bases short, with 13 bases between. The CDR3 totals 15 residues. Germline loops: CDR1 MDHEN, CDR2 SYDVKM. Here the CDR3 reads CASSFAIGLYNEQFF. For the CDR3, the DNA is TGTGCCAGCAGTTTCGCAATTGGTCTGTACAATGAGCAGTTCTTC.

The gene calls are TRBV7-9 and TRBJ2-1; TRBD2 matches at 9 bases. The junction had 26 bases not matched to a gene; V was cut back by 3 bases and J by 2 bases. The CDR3 totals 23 residues. Germline values: CDR1 SEHNR, CDR2 FQNEAQ (reference sequence). CDR3 region: CASSFGAGKPGLAADIPYNEQFF. The CDR3 DNA reads TGTGCCAGCAGCTTTGGGGCAGGCAAACCGGGACTAGCCGCCGACATTCCCTACAATGAGCAGTTCTTC. Filled out from reference TRBV7-9 and TRBJ2-1, the complete variable domain reads DTGVSQNPRHKITKRGQNVTFRCDPISEHNRLYWYRQTLGQGPEFLTYFQNEAQLEKSRLLSDRFSAERPKGSFSTLEIQRTEQGDSAMYLCASSFGAGKPGLAADIPYNEQFFGPGTRLTVL.

The genes are TRBV10-1 and TRBJ2-1; 11 bases are a match to TRBD2. Germline V gene data show CDR1 as WNHNN and CDR2 as SYGVQD (reference sequence). The CDR3 loop spans 17 amino acids. The ends lost 6 bases at V and 7 bases at J; junction bases unmatched: 14. The CDR3 sequence is CASSRGLAGGIENEQFF. CDR3 DNA: TGCGCCAGCAGCCGCGGGCTAGCGGGAGGCATTGAGAATGAGCAGTTCTTC.

The chain carries TRBV5-6 and TRBJ1-2; 7 bases fit TRBD1. V was clipped by 3 bases and J by 6 bases; unmatched bases: 5. This CDR3 is 13 amino acids long. Germline loops: CDR1 SGHDT, CDR2 YYEEEE. The CDR3 sequence: CASSSTGSDGYTF. DNA for the CDR3: TGTGCCAGCAGCTCGACAGGGAGCGATGGCTACACCTTC.

This chain joins TRBV7-3 and TRBJ1-1; weak D call: TRBD1 (5 bases). The CDR3 runs 15 residues. The germline V and J ends were trimmed by 1 base and 1 base, with 10 bases remaining between them. The germline V gene has CDR1 SGHTA and CDR2 FQGTGA. This CDR3 reads CASSLMGGGNTEAFF. The CDR3 coding sequence is TGTGCCAGCAGCTTAATGGGGGGGGGGAACACTGAAGCTTTCTTT.

This clonotype was counted a few times. This clone may be a read error of a much larger clone one base away. The chain carries TRBV20-1 and TRBJ2-1, with D tentatively TRBD2 (5 bases). Germline V lookup: CDR1 DFQATT, CDR2 SNEGSKA (reference sequence). The CDR3 length is 14 residues. The CDR3 DNA is TGCGGTGCATGGAGGAGCCCCCGGGACAATGAGCAGTTCTTC. It is translated as CGAWRSPRDNEQFF.

This clonotype was seen many times. The rearrangement links TRBV20-1 to TRBJ2-1, with a tentative D call TRBD2 (5 bases). V was pared by 6 bases and J by 2 bases, with 14 bases between. This CDR3 has 14 residues. CDR1 and CDR2 (germline): DFQATT, SNEGSKA (reference sequence). CDR3 loop: CSAVNEGAYNEQFF. In nucleotides, the CDR3 is TGCAGTGCCGTGAACGAGGGAGCCTACAATGAGCAGTTCTTC.

The rearrangement joins TRBV5-1 to TRBJ2-7, with D unclear. Germline CDR1 and CDR2: SGHRS and YFSETQ. V was cut by 4 bases and J by 4 bases, with 6 bases left in between. The CDR3 runs 11 residues. CDR3 coding DNA: TGCGCCAGCAGCGCCGATTACGAGCAGTACTTC. Residues: CASSADYEQYF.

This clonotype was counted ten times or more. V usage is TRBV20-1 and J usage is TRBJ1-2, with TRBD1 matching over 7 bases. Per germline, CDR1 DFQATT and CDR2 SNEGSKA (reference sequence). The trim removed 6 bases at V and 5 bases at J, leaving 6 bases unmatched. CDR3 length: 12 residues. In DNA form, the CDR3 reads TGCAGTGCCACCGGGACAGATTATGGCTACACCTTC. As protein: CSATGTDYGYTF.

In this sample, this clonotype turned up many times. J is TRBJ1-1 and V is TRBV27; D gene unclear. CDR1 is MNHEY and CDR2 is SMNVEV in the germline V gene (reference sequence). The length of the CDR3 is 14 residues. V lost 8 bases, J lost 1 base, and 14 bases lay in between. CDR3 sequence reads: CASSPHARNTEAFF. For the CDR3, the DNA is TGTGCCAGCTCACCACACGCAAGGAACACTGAAGCTTTCTTT.

J is TRBJ2-7 and V is TRBV6-1, with TRBD2 matching 12 bases. From germline, CDR1 is MNHNS and CDR2 SASEGT. This CDR3 is built from 17 residues. The J segment lost 3 bases and the V segment lost 6 bases, leaving 12 bases of the junction unmatched. The CDR3 loop reads CASSPQGTSGPLYEQYF. CDR3 in DNA: TGTGCCAGCAGCCCCCAAGGGACTAGCGGGCCCCTCTACGAGCAGTACTTC.

This clonotype was seen many times. J is TRBJ2-3 and V is TRBV28, with D unclear. Trimming left V 3 bases short and J 5 bases short, with 15 bases between. The CDR3 runs to 15 residues. The germline V gene encodes CDR1 MDHEN and CDR2 SYDVKM. The CDR3 here is CASSLNTFPVDTQYF. The CDR3, as DNA: TGTGCCAGCAGTTTGAATACCTTTCCAGTAGATACGCAGTATTTT.

The chain combines TRBV28 with TRBJ2-3; 12 nucleotides line up with TRBD2. The CDR3 covers 16 residues. Germline CDR1 MDHEN, CDR2 SYDVKM. Trimming at V came to 2 bases and at J to 6 bases, leaving 6 bases not matched to a gene. The CDR3 DNA reads as TGTGCCAGCAGTTTACGCCCTAGCGGGAGGGAGGATACGCAGTATTTT. Its protein is CASSLRPSGREDTQYF.

This clonotype was observed at least ten times. The CDR3 bases are TGTGCCAGCAGCTTTGGAGGGAGGGGAAGAAATGAGCAGTTCTTC. It translates to CASSFGGRGRNEQFF. The chain recombines TRBV7-9 with TRBJ2-1, with 7 bases aligning to TRBD2. Trimming cost V 3 bases and J 7 bases; bases outside gene matches: 9. This CDR3 is built from 15 residues. Per germline, CDR1 SEHNR and CDR2 FQNEAQ (reference sequence).

This clonotype was found many times. This chain joins TRBV5-1 and TRBJ2-1; no definite D call. CDR1 SGHRS and CDR2 YFSETQ come from the germline V gene. V was trimmed by 0 bases and J by 8 bases, leaving 9 bases between them. The CDR3 is 13 residues long. The CDR3 region is CASSLAEPDEQFF. The CDR3 bases are TGCGCCAGCAGCTTGGCCGAACCGGATGAGCAGTTCTTC.

This clonotype appeared many times. The chain combines TRBV20-1 with TRBJ2-5; TRBD2 matches at 13 bases. The germline V gene has CDR1 DFQATT and CDR2 SNEGSKA (reference sequence). V trimming: 8 bases; J trimming: 1 base; junction bases outside the gene matches: 4. The CDR3 covers 14 residues. In nucleotides, the CDR3 is TGCAGTTCCTGGACTAGCGGGAGCCAAGAGACCCAGTACTTC. Residues: CSSWTSGSQETQYF.

This clonotype was counted a few times. V and J are TRBV5-1 and TRBJ1-4; D possibly corresponds to TRBD1 (5 bases). This CDR3 comprises 15 residues. The V gene lost 1 base and the J gene lost 7 bases, with 14 bases spanning the gap. Germline CDR1 reads SGHRS; CDR2 reads YFSETQ. The CDR3 sequence is CASSLQQPGVEKLFF. CDR3 sequence (DNA): TGCGCCAGCAGCTTGCAACAGCCGGGGGTTGAAAAACTGTTTTTT.

This clonotype was found many times. The chain has TRBV28 and TRBJ2-1, with 10 bases fitting TRBD2. The CDR3 is made up of 16 amino acids. CDR1 MDHEN and CDR2 SYDVKM come from the germline V gene. After removal of 6 bases from V and 7 bases from J, the junction contained 12 bases not matched to a gene. CDR3 protein: CASRSPKAGGRNEQFF. CDR3 bases: TGTGCCAGCAGGTCCCCTAAAGCGGGAGGGCGGAATGAGCAGTTCTTC.

This clonotype was counted ten times or more. V gene TRBV28 combines with J gene TRBJ2-5, with D perhaps given as TRBD1 or TRBD2 (6 bases each). This CDR3 has 13 amino acids. The germline V gene encodes CDR1 MDHEN and CDR2 SYDVKM. Trimming stripped 8 bases from V and 2 bases from J, with 12 bases between. CDR3 region: CASFTGAQETQYF. In DNA form, the CDR3 reads TGTGCCAGCTTCACGGGGGCTCAAGAGACCCAGTACTTC.

The gene calls are TRBV5-4 and TRBJ2-7; D remains ambiguous. The CDR3 has 16 amino acids. The germline gives CDR1 SGHNT, CDR2 YYREEE (reference sequence). With 0 bases removed from V and 0 bases from J, the gap between germline ends came to 13 bases. CDR3 nucleotides: TGTGCCAGCAGCTTGGGGGTCCACCGAGACTCCTACGAGCAGTACTTC. Translation gives CASSLGVHRDSYEQYF. The full variable domain, rest sourced from reference TRBV5-4 and TRBJ2-7, is ETGVTQSPTHLIKTRGQQVTLRCSSQSGHNTVSWYQQALGQGPQFIFQYYREEENGRGNFPPRFSGLQFPNYSSELNVNALELDDSALYLCASSLGVHRDSYEQYFGPGTRLTVT.

This clonotype was observed many times. The chain carries TRBV7-9 and TRBJ2-1, with D perhaps matching TRBD1 (6 bases). The CDR3 consists of 13 residues. Trimming removed 5 bases from V and 10 bases from J, with 15 bases in between. CDR1 is SEHNR, CDR2 FQNEAQ, per germline (reference sequence). The CDR3 DNA reads as TGTGCCAGCAGCGCTAGACAGGCCCCCGAGCAGTTCTTC. Translated, it gives CASSARQAPEQFF.

This clonotype was seen a few times. The chain recombines TRBV7-2 with TRBJ2-5, with 12 bases lining up with TRBD2. V shed 2 bases, J shed 5 bases, and the junction held 6 bases outside the gene matches. The germline V gene has CDR1 SGHTA and CDR2 FQGNSA. This CDR3 spans 16 amino acids. CDR3 region: CASSLSSGRAGETQYF. CDR3 sequence (DNA): TGTGCCAGCAGCTTATCTAGCGGGAGGGCGGGGGAGACCCAGTACTTC.

In this sample, this clonotype turned up many times. The chain combines TRBV24-1 with TRBJ2-1; 9 bases fit TRBD1. CDR1 and CDR2 from the germline V gene are KGHDR and SFDVKD. This CDR3 has 17 residues. V lost 4 bases, J lost 3 bases, and 9 bases stayed unmatched. The CDR3 sequence is CATSDPGPGQGYNEQFF. The CDR3 region has the DNA TGTGCCACCAGTGACCCCGGCCCGGGACAGGGCTACAATGAGCAGTTCTTC.

The CDR3 loop is CASSVRWNTEAFF. In DNA, the CDR3 is TGTGCCAGCAGTGTACGCTGGAACACTGAAGCTTTCTTT. J is TRBJ1-1 and V is TRBV6-4, with D unclear. The CDR3 has 13 amino acids. Trimming removed 4 bases from V and 1 base from J, with 7 bases in between. Looked up from germline, CDR1 is MRHNA and CDR2 is SNTAGT.

This sequence joins TRBV12-3 or TRBV12-4 and TRBJ2-7, with 9 bases aligning to TRBD1. The trim removed 3 bases at V and 3 bases at J, leaving 9 bases unmatched. CDR3 length: 16 residues. In nucleotides, the CDR3 is TGTGCCAGCAGTTTGTATTCTCCGGGACAGGGCTACGAGCAGTACTTC. Translated, it gives CASSLYSPGQGYEQYF.